This TCR beta chain was sequenced for a study of CD8 T cells in Susac syndrome. The germline V gene encodes CDR1 DFQATT and CDR2 SNEGSKA (reference sequence). The junction had 3 bases not matched to a gene; V was cut back by 1 base and J by 0 bases. This CDR3 comprises 15 residues. This clonotype was observed a few times. Reverse transcription of about 0.5 to 1 ug RNA used random hexamers. TCRdb re-called the immunoSEQ multiplex PCR reads through MiXCR, storing one row per CDR3 protein. The table lists tens of thousands of distinct CDR3 sequences, around 95% of them singletons. This chain joins TRBV20-1 and TRBJ2-7, with TRBD2 matching 10 bases. This receptor was obtained from a human donor with Susac syndrome. The sequenced sample was CD8+ T cells from PBMCs. This chain's CDR3 is CSARGLAGASYEQYF. The CDR3 coding sequence is TGCAGTGCTAGAGGACTAGCGGGTGCCTCCTACGAGCAGTACTTC.